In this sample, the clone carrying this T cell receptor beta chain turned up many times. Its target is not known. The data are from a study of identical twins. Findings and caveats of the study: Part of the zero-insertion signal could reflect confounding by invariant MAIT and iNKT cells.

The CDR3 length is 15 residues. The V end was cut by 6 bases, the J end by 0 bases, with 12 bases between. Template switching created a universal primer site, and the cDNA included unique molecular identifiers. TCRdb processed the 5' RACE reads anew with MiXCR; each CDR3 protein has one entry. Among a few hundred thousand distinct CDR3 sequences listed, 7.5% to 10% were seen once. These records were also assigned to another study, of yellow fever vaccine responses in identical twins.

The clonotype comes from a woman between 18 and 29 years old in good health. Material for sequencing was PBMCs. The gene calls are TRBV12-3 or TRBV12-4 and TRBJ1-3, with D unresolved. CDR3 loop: CASRASVHSGNTIYF. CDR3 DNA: TGTGCCAGCAGAGCGTCGGTCCACTCTGGAAACACCATATATTTT.